Listed here are 8 T cell receptor beta chains from one sample, sequenced in a study of blood T cell repertoires in COVID-19. The assay was immunoSEQ multiplex PCR, and TCRdb's table has in-frame clones only and misses some. Of 30,000 to 45,000 clones listed, approximately 90% were seen once; the top ten hold approximately 19%. Material for sequencing was peripheral blood. The origin of the receptors is a man between 65 and 80 years old with acute or convalescent COVID-19.

CDR3 protein: CASSPPPPGEQYF. CDR3 DNA: TGTGCCAGCAGCCCCCCCCCGCCCGGCGAGCAGTACTTC. The V gene is TRBV5-6, the J gene TRBJ2-7; D gene unclear. Per the germline V gene, CDR1 is SGHDT and CDR2 is YYEEEE. The ends were cut back, 4 bases at V and 6 bases at J, with 14 bases in the middle. The CDR3 is 13 amino acids.

This sequence joins TRBV4-2 and TRBJ1-3, with 7 bases identical to TRBD1. Per germline, CDR1 LGHNA and CDR2 YNFKEQ. The trim removed 0 bases at V and 2 bases at J, leaving 4 bases unmatched. The CDR3 runs to 16 residues. CDR3 sequence (DNA): TGTGCCAGCAGCCAAGATTTGAGGGGGCCTGGAAACACCATATATTTT. Its protein product is CASSQDLRGPGNTIYF.

This chain joins TRBV2 and TRBJ1-5; tentative D call: TRBD1 (6 bases). Germline CDR1 reads SNHLY; CDR2 reads FYNNEI. The CDR3 has 15 residues. Trimming removed 9 bases at V and 6 bases at J, with 21 bases between. The CDR3 loop reads CASGQAGVVGQPQHF. In nucleotides, the CDR3 is TGTGCCAGTGGGCAGGCAGGGGTTGTTGGTCAGCCCCAGCATTTT.

The genes are TRBV20-1 and TRBJ1-1, with a weak D call TRBD1 (5 bases). Germline V CDR1 and CDR2: DFQATT, SNEGSKA (reference sequence). CDR3 size: 11 residues. The CDR3 DNA sequence: TGCAGGGCCGGACAGAACACTGAAGCTTTCTTT. Translating gives CRAGQNTEAFF.

V gene TRBV2 combines with J gene TRBJ2-7, with TRBD1 identical over 7 bases. J gave up 3 bases and V 5 bases, and 10 bases lay outside the gene matches. CDR3 length: 15 amino acids. The germline V gene has CDR1 SNHLY and CDR2 FYNNEI. CDR3 residues: CASSRTGTSIYEQYF. CDR3 in DNA: TGTGCCAGCAGTAGGACAGGAACGTCGATCTACGAGCAGTACTTC.

The chain has TRBV28 and TRBJ2-7; D perhaps matches TRBD1 (6 bases). The CDR3 extends over 14 amino acids. Trimming removed 6 bases from V and 6 bases from J, with 18 bases in between. Germline V gene data show CDR1 as MDHEN and CDR2 as SYDVKM. The CDR3 loop reads CASSTGQLGREQYF. CDR3 nucleotides: TGTGCCAGCAGCACCGGACAGTTGGGACGCGAGCAGTACTTC.

The rearrangement links TRBV5-1 to TRBJ1-1; 9 nucleotides agree with TRBD1. J lost 0 bases, V lost 0 bases, and 6 bases had no gene match. Germline V lookup: CDR1 SGHRS, CDR2 YFSETQ. The CDR3 length is 17 residues. The chain's CDR3 is CASSLDRGLFVNTEAFF. CDR3 DNA sequence: TGCGCCAGCAGCTTGGACAGGGGGCTTTTCGTGAACACTGAAGCTTTCTTT.

The chain uses TRBV24-1 and TRBJ1-4, with a possible D match to TRBD1 (5 bases). Germline CDR1 and CDR2: KGHDR and SFDVKD. This CDR3 contains 16 residues. V lost 4 bases to trimming and J lost 8 bases, with 19 bases between them. CDR3 sequence reads: CATSDTSVAAGEKLFF. The CDR3 coding sequence is TGTGCCACCAGTGACACTTCCGTCGCTGCAGGGGAAAAACTGTTTTTT.